This T cell receptor (beta chain) was sequenced in a study of blood T cell repertoires in COVID-19. Turning to the study itself: Acute and convalescent COVID-19 samples came from the United States, Italy and Spain.

Original handling: Scientists estimated how many nucleated cells there were by amplifying reference gene primers. Produced via immunoSEQ multiplex PCR; TCRdb's table is partial and in-frame only. V and J calls and clone size follow that table, whereas D and trimming were derived from the DNA. The table shows 130,000 to 150,000 clones, with roughly 82% occurring only once. This CDR3 has 11 residues. In germline, CDR1 is MNHEY, CDR2 SVGAGI. Trimming shortened V by 10 bases and J by 2 bases, and 8 bases separated the two germline ends. The chain is built from TRBV6-5 and TRBJ1-2; D is unresolved. Sequencing was carried out using peripheral blood. This clonotype originated in a man in his sixties with active or convalescent COVID-19. CDR3 nucleotides: TGTGCCACCACTAAAAACTATGGCTACACCTTC. This codes for CATTKNYGYTF.